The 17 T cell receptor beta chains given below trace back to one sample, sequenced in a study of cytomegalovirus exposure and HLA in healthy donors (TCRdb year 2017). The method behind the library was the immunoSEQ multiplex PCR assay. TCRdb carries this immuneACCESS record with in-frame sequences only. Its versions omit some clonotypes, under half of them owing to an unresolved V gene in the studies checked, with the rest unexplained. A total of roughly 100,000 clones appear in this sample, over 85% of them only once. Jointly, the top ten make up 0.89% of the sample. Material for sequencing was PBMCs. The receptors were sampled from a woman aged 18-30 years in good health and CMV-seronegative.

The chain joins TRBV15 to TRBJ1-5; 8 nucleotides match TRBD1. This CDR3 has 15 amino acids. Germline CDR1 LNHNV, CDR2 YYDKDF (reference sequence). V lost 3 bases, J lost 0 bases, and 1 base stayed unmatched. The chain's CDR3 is CATSRDRASNQPQHF. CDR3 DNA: TGTGCCACCAGCAGGGACAGGGCTAGCAATCAGCCCCAGCATTTT.

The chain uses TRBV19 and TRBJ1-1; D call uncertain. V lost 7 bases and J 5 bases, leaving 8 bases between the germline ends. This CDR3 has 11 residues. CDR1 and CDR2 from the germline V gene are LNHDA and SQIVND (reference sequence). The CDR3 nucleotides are TGTGCCAGTATCCAGACTACTGAAGCTTTCTTT. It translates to CASIQTTEAFF.

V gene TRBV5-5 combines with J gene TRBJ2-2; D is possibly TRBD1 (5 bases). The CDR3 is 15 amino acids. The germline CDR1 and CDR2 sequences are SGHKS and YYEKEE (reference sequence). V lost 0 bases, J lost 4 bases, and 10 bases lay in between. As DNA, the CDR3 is TGTGCCAGCAGCTTGGAGGGGCTTATCACCGGGGAGCTGTTTTTT. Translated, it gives CASSLEGLITGELFF. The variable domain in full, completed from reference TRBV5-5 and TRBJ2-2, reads DAGVTQSPTHLIKTRGQQVTLRCSPISGHKSVSWYQQVLGQGPQFIFQYYEKEERGRGNFPDRFSARQFPNYSSELNVNALLLGDSALYLCASSLEGLITGELFFGEGSRLTVL.

The CDR3 sequence: CASRSGLAGSYEQYF. The CDR3 DNA sequence: TGCGCCAGCAGATCGGGACTAGCGGGGAGCTACGAGCAGTACTTC. The chain has TRBV5-1 and TRBJ2-7; 13 nucleotides match TRBD2. J gave up 3 bases and V 5 bases, and 5 bases lay outside the gene matches. Germline CDR1 is SGHRS and CDR2 is YFSETQ. This CDR3 is 15 amino acids long.

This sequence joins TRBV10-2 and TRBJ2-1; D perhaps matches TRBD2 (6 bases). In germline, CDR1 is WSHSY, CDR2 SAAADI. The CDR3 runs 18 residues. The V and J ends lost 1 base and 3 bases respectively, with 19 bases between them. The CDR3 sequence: CASSEFGMGRDNYNEQFF. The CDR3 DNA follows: TGCGCCAGCAGTGAGTTTGGGATGGGGCGGGATAACTACAATGAGCAGTTCTTC.

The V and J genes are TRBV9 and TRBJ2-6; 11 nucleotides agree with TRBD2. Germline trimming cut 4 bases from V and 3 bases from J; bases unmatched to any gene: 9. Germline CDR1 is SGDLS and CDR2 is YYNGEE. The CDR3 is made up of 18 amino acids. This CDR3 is CASSSLAGAVIGANVLTF. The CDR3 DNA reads TGTGCCAGCAGCTCACTAGCGGGAGCGGTCATTGGGGCCAACGTCCTGACTTTC.

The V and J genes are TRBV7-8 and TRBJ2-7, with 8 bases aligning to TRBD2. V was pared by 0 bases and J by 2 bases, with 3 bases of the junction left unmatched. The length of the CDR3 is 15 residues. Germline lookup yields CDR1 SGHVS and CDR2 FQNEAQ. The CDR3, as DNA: TGTGCCAGCAGCTTAGCGGCGGGGGGAACCTACGAGCAGTACTTC. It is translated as CASSLAAGGTYEQYF.

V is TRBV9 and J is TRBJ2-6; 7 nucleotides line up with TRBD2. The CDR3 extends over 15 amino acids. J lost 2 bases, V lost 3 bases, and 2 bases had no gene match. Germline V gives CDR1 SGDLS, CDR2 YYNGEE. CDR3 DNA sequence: TGTGCCAGCAGCGGCAGCGGGGCTGGGGCCAACGTCCTGACTTTC. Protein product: CASSGSGAGANVLTF.

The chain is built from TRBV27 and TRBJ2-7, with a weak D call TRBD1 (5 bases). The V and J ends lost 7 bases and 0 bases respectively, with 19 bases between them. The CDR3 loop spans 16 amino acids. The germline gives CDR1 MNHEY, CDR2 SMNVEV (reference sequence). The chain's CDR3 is CASNIAPGFSSYEQYF. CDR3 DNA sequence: TGTGCCAGCAATATAGCCCCAGGGTTCAGCTCCTACGAGCAGTACTTC.

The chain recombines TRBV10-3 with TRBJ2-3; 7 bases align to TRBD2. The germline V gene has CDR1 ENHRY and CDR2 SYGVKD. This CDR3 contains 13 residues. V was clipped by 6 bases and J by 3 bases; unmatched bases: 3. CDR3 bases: TGTGCCATCAGGCGGGAGTCAACAGATACGCAGTATTTT. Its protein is CAIRRESTDTQYF.

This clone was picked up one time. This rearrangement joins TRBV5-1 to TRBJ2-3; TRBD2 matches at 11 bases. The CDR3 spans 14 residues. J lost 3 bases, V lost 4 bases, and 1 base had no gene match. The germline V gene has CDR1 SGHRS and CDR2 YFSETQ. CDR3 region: CASSIAGGTDTQYF. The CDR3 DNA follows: TGCGCCAGCAGCATAGCGGGGGGGACAGATACGCAGTATTTT.

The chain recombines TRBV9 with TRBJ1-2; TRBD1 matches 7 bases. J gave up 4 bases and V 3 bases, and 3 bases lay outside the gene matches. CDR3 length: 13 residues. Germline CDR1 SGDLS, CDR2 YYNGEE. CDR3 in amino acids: CASSARQGYGYTF. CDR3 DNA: TGTGCCAGCAGCGCTAGACAGGGCTATGGCTACACCTTC.

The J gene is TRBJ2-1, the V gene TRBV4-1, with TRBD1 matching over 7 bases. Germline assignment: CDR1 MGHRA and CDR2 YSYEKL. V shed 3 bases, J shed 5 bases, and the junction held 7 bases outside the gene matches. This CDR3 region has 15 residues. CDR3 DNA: TGCGCCAGCAGCCACACAGCTACAGGGGACAATGAGCAGTTCTTC. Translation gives CASSHTATGDNEQFF.

In DNA form, the CDR3 reads TGCAGCGTCGCCAAATACAGGGAGACTAACACTGAAGCTTTCTTT. Protein: CSVAKYRETNTEAFF. The chain combines TRBV29-1 with TRBJ1-1; TRBD1 might be the D (6 bases). The V end lost 6 bases, the J end lost 2 bases, and 19 bases lay between the germline ends. From germline, CDR1 is SQVTM and CDR2 ANQGSEA. There are 15 residues in the CDR3.

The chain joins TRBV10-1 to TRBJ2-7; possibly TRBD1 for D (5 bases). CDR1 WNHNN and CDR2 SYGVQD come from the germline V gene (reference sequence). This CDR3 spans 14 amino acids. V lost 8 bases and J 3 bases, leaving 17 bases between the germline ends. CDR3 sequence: CASGSLDSNYEQYF. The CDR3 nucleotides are TGCGCCAGCGGCTCTTTAGACAGTAACTACGAGCAGTACTTC.

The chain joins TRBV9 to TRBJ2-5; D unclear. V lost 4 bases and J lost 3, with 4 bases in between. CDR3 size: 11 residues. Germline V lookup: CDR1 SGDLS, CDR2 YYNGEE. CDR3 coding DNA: TGTGCCAGCAGCTCAAAAGAGACCCAGTACTTC. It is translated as CASSSKETQYF.

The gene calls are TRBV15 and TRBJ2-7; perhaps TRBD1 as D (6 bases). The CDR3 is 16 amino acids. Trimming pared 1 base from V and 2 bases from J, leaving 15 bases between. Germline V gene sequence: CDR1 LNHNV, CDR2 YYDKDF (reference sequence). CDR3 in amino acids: CATSRVGPTGTYEQYF. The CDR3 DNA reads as TGTGCCACCAGCAGAGTGGGCCCCACAGGGACCTACGAGCAGTACTTC.